This section outlines one T cell receptor (beta chain) sequence together with its context. It lacks a known antigen. No clone much larger than this one lies a single base away; base qualities are absent. From the cysteine up to the phenylalanine, the CDR3 has a length of 15 residues. The only DNA kept is the CDR3, 45 bases in frame from the first base. Clipping removes 6 bases from V and 2 bases from J, with 5 as the unmatched junction base count. The germline V gene supplies CDR1 MDHEN and CDR2 SYDVKM. The library was prepared using the immunoSEQ multiplex PCR assay. Qiagen DNeasy or QIAamp micro DNA kits were used to isolate DNA, and the Adaptive Biotechnology human TCRB sequencing kit was used to sequence TCRB. An Illumina MiSeq was used to sequence the TCRB libraries. The authors' pipeline ran thus. TCRB sequence data were analyzed using the kit provider's software, and tumor enrichment of clonotype templates was assessed with Fisher's exact test. Imported from immuneACCESS, the table was reduced by TCRdb to in-frame sequences with V and J called. These copies leave out some clones; in studies compared against another copy, an unresolved V gene accounts for under half, and the cause of the remainder is not known. That table furnishes V, J and clone size, whereas the DNA furnished D and trimming. This sample holds roughly 9,300 clones; around 66% were observed only once. The ten largest clonotypes hold roughly 14% of the sample.

Non-adjacent lung tissue was collected from the same resection as far as possible from the malignant lesion, at least 3 cm away. The data originate from a study of CD4 T cells in lung cancer (dated by TCRdb to the late 2010s). About the investigation overall: The study screened blood T cells of NSCLC patients for responses to candidate mutation-encoded neoepitopes and isolated neoantigen-specific CD4+ T-cell clones and TCRs. A few patients undergoing curative-intent resections for stage I-III non-small cell lung cancer provided the tumor and non-adjacent lung tissue. The patients who underwent resection had lung adenocarcinoma or squamous cell carcinoma, were aged 60 to 69 when blood was donated, and were mostly former smokers. Treatments received by the patients before blood donation included platinum chemotherapy, and some patients received nivolumab or pembrolizumab. TCRB deep sequencing tracked the frequency of neoantigen-specific clonotypes in tumor resections, non-adjacent lung and cultured T-cell products.

Study-wide conclusions, independent of this receptor: Some blood-derived responses might reflect in vitro priming of naive T cells or cross-reactivity rather than memory responses to the cancer.

The sequence came from a man in his 60s with non-small cell lung cancer. The sequenced sample consisted of normal lung tissue taken away from the tumor. The chain links TRBV28 with TRBJ2-5, with 11 central nucleotides matching TRBD1. The DNA sequence reads TGTGCCAGCAGCCGAGGACAGGGGGCTCAAGAGACCCAGTACTTC. It translates to CASSRGQGAQETQYF. The full variable domain, with segments outside the CDR3 supplied by the reference TRBV28 and TRBJ2-5 proteins, appears as DVKVTQSSRYLVKRTGEKVFLECVQDMDHENMFWYRQDPGLGLRLIYFSYDVKMKEKGDIPEGYSVSREKKERFSLILESASTNQTSMYLCASSRGQGAQETQYFGPGTRLLVL.